These T cell receptor beta chains were read from a single sample in a study of control samples from healthy donors and cancer patients. Clones were read by immunoSEQ multiplex PCR, and TCRdb kept only the in-frame ones, dropping some. The data contain approximately 86,000 clones, over 75% of them singletons. The sequenced sample was blood. Receptors were obtained from a woman between 35 and 50 years old in good health. Both conserved end residues are part of each CDR3. Clone sizes are given selectively: once, few, many, or a class where the clone is expanded.

J | V | size | CDR3
TRBJ1-5 | TRBV30 | - | CAGTWGGVLAQHF
TRBJ2-3 | TRBV6-2/TRBV6-3 | - | CASSFIALAGTDTQYF
TRBJ1-1 | TRBV11-3 | - | CASSFPLGNTEAFF
TRBJ1-1 | TRBV20-1 | - | CSASFAAGGNTEAFF
TRBJ1-2 | TRBV5-4 | - | CASSSSGAGGYTF
TRBJ1-2 | TRBV15 | - | CATSRDQGQHGYTF
TRBJ2-1 | TRBV19 | - | CASSPLRPSSYNEQFF
TRBJ1-4 | TRBV10-3 | - | CAISESDSGGREKLFF
TRBJ1-4 | TRBV7-9 | - | CASSTRTGQNEKLFF
TRBJ2-7 | TRBV30 | - | CAWSPGGPYSYEQYF
TRBJ1-4 | TRBV5-1 | - | CASSLGTTPEKLFF
TRBJ1-1 | TRBV6-5 | - | CASRRTVFMNTEAFF
TRBJ1-1 | TRBV5-5 | - | CASSVDSTNTEAFF
TRBJ2-1 | TRBV5-1 | - | CASSLVGVAYNEQFF
TRBJ1-1 | TRBV6-4 | - | CASSDSSRTGNTEAFF
TRBJ1-4 | TRBV6-1 | - | CASSESWTGNEKLFF
TRBJ2-5 | TRBV13 | - | CASSLVVGGARETQYF
TRBJ1-1 | TRBV12-3/TRBV12-4 | few | CASSKGGNTEAFF
TRBJ1-2 | TRBV2 | - | CASKSRDSNYGYTF
TRBJ1-3 | TRBV19 | - | CASSIDLGTGSGNTIYF
TRBJ1-2 | TRBV27 | - | CASSLFRGHYGYTF
TRBJ2-7 | TRBV29-1 | - | CSVSSGYYEQYF
TRBJ1-2 | TRBV7-9 | once | CASSLAPQNYGYTF
TRBJ2-7 | TRBV3-1/TRBV3-2 | - | CASSNRDRVLINSVYEQYF
TRBJ1-1 | TRBV7-8 | - | CASSWGVGRGTEAFF
TRBJ2-4 | TRBV13 | - | CASSFGGAARNIQYF
TRBJ1-6 | TRBV6-5 | - | CASSYGGHNYNSPLHF
TRBJ2-5 | TRBV30 | - | CAWSVSPARWQETQYF
TRBJ1-1 | TRBV7-2 | - | CASSWVANTEAFF
TRBJ2-7 | TRBV6-2/TRBV6-3 | - | CASSYRKGQPSSLEQYF
TRBJ2-2 | TRBV3-1/TRBV3-2 | - | CASSPSGGRGSLGELFF
TRBJ2-7 | TRBV5-1 | - | CASSSPTRTGGIYEQYF
TRBJ2-7 | TRBV4-1 | many | CASSQDRNSEQYF
TRBJ2-7 | TRBV29-1 | - | CSVEGDRGNNEQYF
TRBJ2-2 | TRBV29-1 | - | CSVKRGMWGRRLAGELFF
TRBJ2-3 | TRBV18 | once | CASSFEARGGPTDTQYF
TRBJ1-6 | TRBV3-1/TRBV3-2 | - | CASSQETRRAPLHF
TRBJ2-3 | TRBV25-1 | - | CASNEGTSTDTQYF
TRBJ2-3 | TRBV30 | once | CAWSVAAGSIDTQYF
TRBJ2-2 | TRBV6-2/TRBV6-3 | - | CASSPGFTGELFF
TRBJ1-2 | TRBV29-1 | - | CSVDGYTF